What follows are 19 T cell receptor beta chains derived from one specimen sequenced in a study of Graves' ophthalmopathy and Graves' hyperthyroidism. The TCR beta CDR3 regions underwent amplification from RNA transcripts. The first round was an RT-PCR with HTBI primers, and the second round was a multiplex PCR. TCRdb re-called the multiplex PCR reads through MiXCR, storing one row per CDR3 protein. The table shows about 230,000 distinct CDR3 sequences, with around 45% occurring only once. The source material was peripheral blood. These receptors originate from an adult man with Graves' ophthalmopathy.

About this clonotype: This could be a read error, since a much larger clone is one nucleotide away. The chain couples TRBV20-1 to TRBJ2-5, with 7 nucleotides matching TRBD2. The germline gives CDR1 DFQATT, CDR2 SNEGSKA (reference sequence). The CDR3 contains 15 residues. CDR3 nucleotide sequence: TGCAGTGCTAGAGATTCCGGGGGGATCCAAGGGACCCAGTACTTC. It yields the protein CSARDSGGIQGTQYF.

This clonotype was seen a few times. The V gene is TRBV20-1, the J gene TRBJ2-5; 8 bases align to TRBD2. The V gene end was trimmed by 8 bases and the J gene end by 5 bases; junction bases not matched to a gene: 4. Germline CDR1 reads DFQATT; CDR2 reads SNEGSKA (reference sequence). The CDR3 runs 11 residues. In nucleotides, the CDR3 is TGCAGTATAAGCGGGGGTGAGACCCAGTACTTC. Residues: CSISGGETQYF.

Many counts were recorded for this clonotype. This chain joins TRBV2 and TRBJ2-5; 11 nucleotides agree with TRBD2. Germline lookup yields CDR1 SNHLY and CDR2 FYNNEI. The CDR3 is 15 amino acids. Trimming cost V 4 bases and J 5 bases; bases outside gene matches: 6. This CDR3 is CASSVLAGGTETQYF. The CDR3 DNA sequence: TGTGCCAGCAGTGTGCTAGCGGGAGGCACGGAGACCCAGTACTTC.

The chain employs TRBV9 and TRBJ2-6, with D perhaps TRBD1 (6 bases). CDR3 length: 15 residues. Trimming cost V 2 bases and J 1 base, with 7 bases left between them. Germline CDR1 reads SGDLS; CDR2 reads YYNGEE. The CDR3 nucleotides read TGTGCCAGCAGCGTCAGGGGTTCTGGGGCCAACGTCCTGACTTTC. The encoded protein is CASSVRGSGANVLTF.

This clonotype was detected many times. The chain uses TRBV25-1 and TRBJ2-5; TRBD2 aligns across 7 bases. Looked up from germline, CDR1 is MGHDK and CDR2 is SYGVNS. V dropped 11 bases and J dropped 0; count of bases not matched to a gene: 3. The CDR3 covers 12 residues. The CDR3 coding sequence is TGTGCCCAACTAGCGTACCAAGAGACCCAGTACTTC. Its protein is CAQLAYQETQYF.

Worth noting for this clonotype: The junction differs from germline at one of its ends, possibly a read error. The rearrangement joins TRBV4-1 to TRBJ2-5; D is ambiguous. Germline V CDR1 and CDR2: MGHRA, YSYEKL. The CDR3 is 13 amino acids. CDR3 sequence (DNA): TGCGCCAGCAGCCAGACCCTTTTTGAGATCCAGTACTTC. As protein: CASSQTLFEIQYF.

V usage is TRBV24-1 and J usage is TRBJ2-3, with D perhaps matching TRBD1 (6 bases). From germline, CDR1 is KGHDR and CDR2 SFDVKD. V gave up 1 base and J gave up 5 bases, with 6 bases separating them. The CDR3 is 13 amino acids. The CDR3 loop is CATSDLQGDTQYF. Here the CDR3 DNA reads TGTGCCACCAGTGATTTACAGGGAGATACGCAGTATTTT.

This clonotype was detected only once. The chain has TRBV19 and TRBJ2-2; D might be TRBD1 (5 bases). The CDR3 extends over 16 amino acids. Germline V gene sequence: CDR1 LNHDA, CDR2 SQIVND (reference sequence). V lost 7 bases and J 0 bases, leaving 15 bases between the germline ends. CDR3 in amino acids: CASTPTELSNTGELFF. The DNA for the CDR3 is TGTGCCAGTACCCCGACAGAACTATCGAACACCGGGGAGCTGTTTTTT.

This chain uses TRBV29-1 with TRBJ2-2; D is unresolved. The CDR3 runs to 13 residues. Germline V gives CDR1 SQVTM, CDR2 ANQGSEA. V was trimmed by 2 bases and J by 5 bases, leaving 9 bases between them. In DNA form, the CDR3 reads TGCAGCGTTGAATGGCGCGGTACCGGGGAGCTGTTTTTT. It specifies CSVEWRGTGELFF.

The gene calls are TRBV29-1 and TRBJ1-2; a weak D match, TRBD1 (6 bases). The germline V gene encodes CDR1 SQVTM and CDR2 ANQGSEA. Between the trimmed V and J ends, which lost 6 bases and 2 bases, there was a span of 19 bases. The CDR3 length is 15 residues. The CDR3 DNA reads TGCAGCGTCCCTTTATCTGGGGGGCCCAACTATGGCTACACCTTC. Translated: CSVPLSGGPNYGYTF.

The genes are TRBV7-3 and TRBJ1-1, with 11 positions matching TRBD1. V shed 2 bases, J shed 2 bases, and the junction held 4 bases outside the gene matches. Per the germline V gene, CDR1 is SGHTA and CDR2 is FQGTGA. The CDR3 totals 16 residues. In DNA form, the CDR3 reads TGTGCCAGCAGCTTACAGGGACAGGGGGGAAACACTGAAGCTTTCTTT. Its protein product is CASSLQGQGGNTEAFF. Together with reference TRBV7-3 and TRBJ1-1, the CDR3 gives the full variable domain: GAGVSQTPSNKVTEKGKYVELRCDPISGHTALYWYRQSLGQGPEFLIYFQGTGAADDSGLPNDRFFAVRPEGSVSTLKIQRTERGDSAVYLCASSLQGQGGNTEAFFGQGTRLTVV.

The chain's CDR3 is CASSVTGTEMFF. The CDR3 DNA reads as TGTGCCAGCAGCGTAACCGGGACTGAAATGTTTTTT. V gene TRBV9 combines with J gene TRBJ1-4; weak D call: TRBD1 (5 bases). Germline V lookup: CDR1 SGDLS, CDR2 YYNGEE. The CDR3 extends over 12 amino acids. The ends were cut back, 1 base at V and 15 bases at J, with 13 bases in the middle.

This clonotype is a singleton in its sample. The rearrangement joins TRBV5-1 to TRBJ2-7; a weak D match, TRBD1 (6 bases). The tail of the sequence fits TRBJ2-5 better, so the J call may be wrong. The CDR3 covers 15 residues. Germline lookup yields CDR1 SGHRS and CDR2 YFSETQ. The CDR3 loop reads CASSLYRASGETQYF. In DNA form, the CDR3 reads TGCGCCAGCAGCTTATACAGGGCGAGTGGGGAGACCCAGTACTTC.

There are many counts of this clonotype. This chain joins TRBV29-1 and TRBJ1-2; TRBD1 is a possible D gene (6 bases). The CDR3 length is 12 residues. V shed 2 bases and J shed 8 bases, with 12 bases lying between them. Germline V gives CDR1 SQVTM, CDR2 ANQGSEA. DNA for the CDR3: TGCAGCGTTGAATTGGGGGCGGGAGGCTACACCTTC. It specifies CSVELGAGGYTF.

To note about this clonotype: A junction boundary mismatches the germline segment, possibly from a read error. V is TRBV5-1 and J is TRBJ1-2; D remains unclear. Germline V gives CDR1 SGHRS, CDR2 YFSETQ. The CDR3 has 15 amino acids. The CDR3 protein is CASSQDLAADYGYTF. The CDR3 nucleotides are TGTGCCAGCAGCCAAGATCTGGCAGCGGACTATGGCTACACCTTC.

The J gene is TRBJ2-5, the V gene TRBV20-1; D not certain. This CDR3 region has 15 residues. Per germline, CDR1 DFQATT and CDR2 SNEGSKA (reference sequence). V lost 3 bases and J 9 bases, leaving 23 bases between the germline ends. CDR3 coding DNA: TGCAGTGCTAGCCCACCTTTGGACGGTTCGGTGGCCCAGTACTTC. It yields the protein CSASPPLDGSVAQYF.

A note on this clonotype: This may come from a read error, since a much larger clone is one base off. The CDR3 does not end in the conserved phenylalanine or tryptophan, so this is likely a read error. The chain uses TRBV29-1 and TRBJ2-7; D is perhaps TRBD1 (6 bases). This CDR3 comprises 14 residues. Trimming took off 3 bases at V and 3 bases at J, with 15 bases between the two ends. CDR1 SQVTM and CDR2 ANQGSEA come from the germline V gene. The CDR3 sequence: CSVEEQGSFYEQYL. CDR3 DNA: TGCAGCGTTGAGGAACAGGGATCGTTCTACGAGCAGTACCTC.

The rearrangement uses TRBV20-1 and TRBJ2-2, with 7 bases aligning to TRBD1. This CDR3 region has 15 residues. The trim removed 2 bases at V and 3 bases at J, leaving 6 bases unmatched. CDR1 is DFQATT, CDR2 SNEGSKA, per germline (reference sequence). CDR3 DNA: TGCAGTGCTAGACCGACAGGGCCTGACACCGGGGAGCTGTTTTTT. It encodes CSARPTGPDTGELFF.

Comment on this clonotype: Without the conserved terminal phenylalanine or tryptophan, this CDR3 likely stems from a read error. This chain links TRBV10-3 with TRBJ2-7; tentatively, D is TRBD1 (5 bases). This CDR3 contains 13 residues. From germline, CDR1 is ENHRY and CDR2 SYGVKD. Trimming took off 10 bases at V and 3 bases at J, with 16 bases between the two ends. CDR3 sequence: CASSPLDSYEQYL. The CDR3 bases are TGTGCCAGCAGCCCACTCGACAGCTACGAGCAGTACTTG.